This T cell receptor (beta chain) is from a study of cytomegalovirus exposure and HLA in healthy donors. The CDR3 is 14 residues long. Per the germline V gene, CDR1 is GTSNPN and CDR2 is SVGIG (reference sequence). The V end was cut by 4 bases, the J end by 4 bases, with 14 bases between. The PCR employed 60 Vbeta primers together with 13 Jbeta primers. Sequencing was performed with immunoSEQ multiplex PCR; in TCRdb, only in-frame clones are kept and a portion is missing. The data hold 130,000 to 150,000 clones, with roughly 80% observed a single time. This clonotype was obtained from a woman in her thirties or forties in good health and CMV-seropositive. Sequencing used PBMCs. The chain uses TRBV30 and TRBJ1-3; no definite D call. CDR3 protein: CAWTVGTVGNTIYF. CDR3 DNA: TGTGCCTGGACCGTCGGCACAGTCGGAAACACCATATATTTT.